Below are 8 T cell receptor beta chains sequenced from a single sample in a study of blood T cell repertoires in COVID-19. The table came from immunoSEQ multiplex PCR; TCRdb's copy has only in-frame clones and leaves some out. The repertoire consists of about 200,000 clones, with about 78% occurring once and the leading ten covering 4.5% to 7%. The sample was peripheral blood. The receptors originated from a woman in her seventies with acute or convalescent COVID-19.

The chain carries TRBV20-1 and TRBJ2-7; D is ambiguous. CDR1 is DFQATT, CDR2 SNEGSKA, per germline (reference sequence). This CDR3 region has 13 residues. The V end lost 3 bases, the J end lost 5 bases, and 14 bases lay between the germline ends. This CDR3 is CSASLSGPHEQYF. CDR3 nucleotides: TGCAGTGCTAGTTTATCAGGTCCGCACGAGCAGTACTTC.

V gene TRBV4-1 combines with J gene TRBJ1-1; 9 bases fit TRBD1. V dropped 3 bases and J dropped 5; count of bases not matched to a gene: 7. The germline gives CDR1 MGHRA, CDR2 YSYEKL. CDR3 length: 15 residues. This chain's CDR3 is CASSHSGQGRTEAFF. For the CDR3, the DNA is TGCGCCAGCAGCCACTCAGGACAGGGGAGAACTGAAGCTTTCTTT.

The gene calls are TRBV5-7 and TRBJ1-4; possibly TRBD1 for D (5 bases). TRBV5-7 is an ORF for which the function is uncertain. This CDR3 spans 14 amino acids. V lost 4 bases and J 5 bases, leaving 12 bases between the germline ends. CDR3 DNA sequence: TGTGCCAGCAGCCGGGTGGGGGGGAATGAAAAACTGTTTTTT. Encoded protein: CASSRVGGNEKLFF.

V usage is TRBV20-1 and J usage is TRBJ1-1, with D perhaps matching TRBD1 (5 bases). The CDR3 has 13 amino acids. The V gene lost 3 bases and the J gene lost 0 bases, with 8 bases spanning the gap. CDR1 and CDR2 from the germline V gene are DFQATT and SNEGSKA (reference sequence). The CDR3 spells CSASGALNTEAFF. In DNA, the CDR3 is TGCAGTGCTAGTGGGGCCTTGAACACTGAAGCTTTCTTT.

The CDR3 DNA reads as TGTGCCAGCAGTTCGGACGGAGGACTAAACAATGAGCAGTTCTTC. As protein: CASSSDGGLNNEQFF. V and J are TRBV9 and TRBJ2-1; TRBD2 is a possible D gene (6 bases). The CDR3 contains 15 residues. Germline V gene sequence: CDR1 SGDLS, CDR2 YYNGEE. V was clipped by 5 bases and J by 5 bases, with 17 bases between them.

This clone was counted once. This chain's CDR3 is CATSRDPTGARTDTQYF. The CDR3 DNA reads as TGTGCCACCAGCAGAGATCCAACAGGCGCCCGCACAGATACGCAGTATTTT. The chain has TRBV15 and TRBJ2-3, with D tentatively TRBD1 (5 bases). CDR1 and CDR2 (germline): LNHNV, YYDKDF (reference sequence). V was cut by 0 bases and J by 1 base, with 14 bases left in between. The length of the CDR3 is 17 residues.

This clone appeared a few times. V usage is TRBV5-6 and J usage is TRBJ1-6; D perhaps matches TRBD1 (6 bases). This CDR3 has 18 residues. The V end was cut by 4 bases, the J end by 3 bases, with 20 bases between. Germline lookup yields CDR1 SGHDT and CDR2 YYEEEE. The CDR3 loop is CASSPRRTAAFYNSPLHF. The CDR3 DNA reads TGTGCCAGCAGCCCGCGCAGGACAGCCGCTTTCTATAATTCACCCCTCCACTTT.

This chain connects TRBV5-1 to TRBJ2-1, with TRBD2 identical over 10 bases. This CDR3 has 13 amino acids. Germline V lookup: CDR1 SGHRS, CDR2 YFSETQ. Losses at the gene ends were 3 bases for V and 10 bases for J; bases not matched to a gene: 4. The CDR3 sequence is CASSSGSGREQFF. CDR3 nucleotides: TGCGCCAGCAGCTCTGGTAGCGGGAGGGAGCAGTTCTTC.